The rows below give T cell receptor beta chains drawn from one sample of a study of T cells in Graves' hyperthyroidism and ophthalmopathy. TCRdb reprocessed the multiplex PCR reads with MiXCR, giving one entry per CDR3 protein. The data contain about 300,000 distinct CDR3 sequences, approximately 15% of them seen just once; the ten biggest clones take up around 35%. Input material: blood. These receptors all come from a man aged 30 to 45 with Graves' hyperthyroidism. Both conserved end residues are part of each CDR3.

v_gene | CDR3aa
TRBV29-1 | CSVDWASVDTQYF
TRBV13 | CASSLANTEAFF
TRBV7-3 | CASSLMTTSGSNEQFF
TRBV6-1 | CASTRTANTEAFF
TRBV28 | CASSRSGGREQYF
TRBV12-3/TRBV12-4 | CACTRTASYEQYF
TRBV12-5 | CASGLVRLGGYTF
TRBV12-3/TRBV12-4 | CASSSDPPGDTEAFF
TRBV9 | CASSLDVFHGYTF
TRBV5-1 | CASSLQGTDQPQHF
TRBV3-1 | CASSRSGLMGNTIYF
TRBV30 | CAWSVIGGGADTQYF
TRBV29-1 | CSVAGVTEAFF
TRBV3-1 | CASSQWTGPAGELFF
TRBV3-1 | CASSPAVNTQYF
TRBV11-2 | CASTTRTYHAYGCTF
TRBV4-3 | CASSQEGSGLYEQYF
TRBV7-9 | CASSPEGLAGDNEQFF
TRBV28 | CASRTGTGGRGANVLTF
TRBV3-1 | CASSLMTGYETEAFF
TRBV2 | CASSERAGSPTDTQYF
TRBV20-1 | CSATASRASGKETQYF
TRBV29-1 | CSVDGQGRGETQYF
TRBV9 | CASSVGTGGTDDEQFF
TRBV18 | CASSPGAGQMNTEAFF
TRBV11-2 | CASSLDGNLGNTIYF
TRBV10-3 | CATVAAQETQYF
TRBV2 | CASSDRTGVKSRGYEQYF
TRBV6-1 | CASNGLAGFYEQYF
TRBV18 | CASSEQGADSPLHF
TRBV6-7 | CASSSLGTGVNQPQHF
TRBV24-1 | CATSNRGYGYTF
TRBV11-2 | CASSLSMGISYEQYF
TRBV7-9 | CASGKSGSSDEQFF
TRBV28 | CASSSDRDAGYEQYF
TRBV20-1 | CSARDIREGNIQYF
TRBV11-2 | CASSFGTASYEQYF
TRBV28 | CATFGLAEPQFGELFF
TRBV7-9 | CASSAGTGLYF
TRBV12-3/TRBV12-4 | CASSSGGRFYNEQFF
TRBV2 | CASRSRGLQETQYF
TRBV10-3 | CAISESGLAGGYNEQFF
TRBV6-5 | CASSYSASGRNNEQFF
TRBV6-1 | CASSQRWTPHSYNEQFF
TRBV18 | CASSRGQNTDTQYF
TRBV6-5 | CASSYQPGGYTF
TRBV18 | CASSPQATASYEQYF
TRBV20-1 | CSAPPGPDEETQYF